The 8 T cell receptor beta chains reported below all come from one sample, sequenced in a study of T cell responses to AZD1222 COVID-19 vaccine. Assay used: immunoSEQ multiplex PCR; TCRdb lists only in-frame clones, some missing. The sample has 200,000 to 250,000 clones, less than 95% seen once. The sample here was peripheral blood, taken 28 days after the second dose of the MenACWY control vaccine. The receptor source for this set is an adult who received the MenACWY meningococcal vaccine as a control.

This clone has only one observation. This chain connects TRBV5-5 to TRBJ1-4; D not resolved. Germline-derived CDR1 and CDR2 are SGHKS and YYEKEE (reference sequence). V gave up 1 base and J gave up 5 bases, with 12 bases separating them. CDR3 length: 15 amino acids. CDR3 in amino acids: CASSLIMAGNEKLFF. The DNA of the CDR3 is TGTGCCAGCAGCTTGATTATGGCAGGAAATGAAAAACTGTTTTTT.

This clone appeared once. The gene calls are TRBV7-8 and TRBJ1-2; D is unresolved. The CDR3 is 12 residues long. The germline V and J ends were trimmed by 6 bases and 8 bases, with 13 bases remaining between them. Germline lookup yields CDR1 SGHVS and CDR2 FQNEAQ. The CDR3 DNA sequence: TGTGCCAGCAGTGGGCTGGGGAGCGGCTACACCTTC. Translation: CASSGLGSGYTF.

This clone has just one count. The V and J genes are TRBV19 and TRBJ2-4; tentatively, D is TRBD1 (5 bases). Germline CDR1 reads LNHDA; CDR2 reads SQIVND (reference sequence). The CDR3 contains 16 residues. Trimming stripped 3 bases from V and 0 bases from J, with 12 bases between. The CDR3 sequence is CASSIEAGLAKNIQYF. The CDR3 DNA is TGTGCCAGTAGTATTGAGGCAGGGCTAGCCAAAAACATTCAGTACTTC.

This clone was seen once. The genes are TRBV7-9 and TRBJ2-1; 7 nucleotides agree with TRBD2. Losses at the gene ends were 2 bases for V and 8 bases for J; bases not matched to a gene: 18. The CDR3 contains 18 residues. The germline V gene encodes CDR1 SEHNR and CDR2 FQNEAQ (reference sequence). The CDR3 here is CASSLPFRLAVGGDEQFF. The DNA for the CDR3 is TGTGCCAGCAGCTTACCTTTCCGCTTAGCGGTGGGGGGGGATGAGCAGTTCTTC.

This chain uses TRBV5-4 with TRBJ1-2, with TRBD1 matching over 7 bases. Looked up from germline, CDR1 is SGHNT and CDR2 is YYREEE (reference sequence). This CDR3 has 12 amino acids. J was trimmed by 8 bases and V by 4 bases; bases with no gene match: 5. For the CDR3, the DNA is TGTGCCAGCAGCCTAACAGGGGCCGGCTACACCTTC. Translated: CASSLTGAGYTF. Supplemented by reference TRBV5-4 and TRBJ1-2, the full variable domain reads ETGVTQSPTHLIKTRGQQVTLRCSSQSGHNTVSWYQQALGQGPQFIFQYYREEENGRGNFPPRFSGLQFPNYSSELNVNALELDDSALYLCASSLTGAGYTFGSGTRLTVV.

This chain uses TRBV5-1 with TRBJ1-6, with 7 positions matching TRBD1. Germline V gene sequence: CDR1 SGHRS, CDR2 YFSETQ. Trimming at V came to 5 bases and at J to 5 bases, leaving 4 bases not matched to a gene. The CDR3 spans 14 residues. The CDR3 protein is CASRLGQNNSPLHF. The CDR3 region has the DNA TGCGCCAGCAGGCTGGGACAGAATAATTCACCCCTCCACTTT.

This clone was seen only once. This chain links TRBV11-2 with TRBJ2-7; 7 bases map to TRBD2. CDR1 and CDR2 from the germline V gene are SGHAT and FQNNGV. This CDR3 is built from 14 residues. V was pared by 1 base and J by 3 bases, with 3 bases of the junction left unmatched. CDR3 sequence: CASSLGRGNYEQYF. CDR3 DNA: TGTGCCAGCAGCTTAGGGCGGGGGAACTACGAGCAGTACTTC.

This sequence joins TRBV27 and TRBJ1-5, with D unclear. The CDR3 is 15 amino acids. Trimming shortened V by 2 bases and J by 4 bases, and 12 bases separated the two germline ends. Germline CDR1 and CDR2: MNHEY and SMNVEV (reference sequence). The CDR3 spells CASSLSPQVNQPQHF. The CDR3, as DNA: TGTGCCAGCAGTTTAAGCCCGCAAGTGAATCAGCCCCAGCATTTT.